The clone carrying this T cell receptor beta chain was counted once. V was pared by 11 bases and J by 8 bases, with 16 bases of the junction left unmatched. The CDR3 loop spans 15 amino acids. The V gene's germline CDR1 is LNHDA and CDR2 SQIVND (reference sequence). These data belong to a study of blood T cell repertoires in COVID-19. Study at large: Acute and convalescent COVID-19 specimens originated in the United States, Italy and Spain. T cells, B-cell-depleted T cells, or PBMCs supplied cDNA or gDNA.

Generated by immunoSEQ multiplex PCR, the TCRdb table keeps only in-frame clones and is missing some. The table shows fewer than 700,000 clones, with 85% to 90% occurring only once. The sequence was collected from a woman aged 45-60 years with COVID-19, enrolled during active disease. The chain combines TRBV19 with TRBJ2-4; 9 nucleotides match TRBD2. Source material: peripheral blood. The DNA for the CDR3 is TGTGCCTCCGAGGCAACTAGCGGGCTGGGGGACATTCAGTACTTC. Translated, it gives CASEATSGLGDIQYF.